This TCR beta chain is from a study of blood T cell repertoires in COVID-19. Across the study: The origin of the acute and convalescent COVID-19 samples was the United States, Italy and Spain. The analysed material was cDNA or gDNA that came from T cells, B-cell-depleted T cells, or PBMCs.

This clone was counted once. This CDR3 is 15 amino acids long. Trimming cost V 2 bases and J 4 bases, with 14 bases left between them. In the original workflow: Reference gene primer amplification gave estimated nucleated cell counts. Sequencing used immunoSEQ multiplex PCR; TCRdb keeps in-frame clones, though not all of them. That table gives V, J and clone size, and the DNA gave D and trimming. Here the sample spans 150,000 to 200,000 clones, roughly 86% being singletons. The sequenced sample was peripheral blood. This receptor was obtained from a middle-aged man with active or convalescent COVID-19. The J gene is TRBJ1-2, the V gene TRBV23-1; no reliable D call. TRBV23-1 is an ORF; its function is uncertain. The CDR3 DNA follows: TGCGCCAGCAGTCAAGGACTGACTATAGGCTATGGCTACACCTTC. This encodes CASSQGLTIGYGYTF.